These 24 T cell receptor beta chains came from one sample sequenced in a study of shared clonotypes between healthy human individuals. Here immunoSEQ multiplex PCR was the method, and the copy in TCRdb shows in-frame clones only, minus some. The table has around 500,000 clones, 75% to 85% seen once; the top ten hold approximately 13%. Material: PBMCs. The receptors come from a woman between 35 and 50 years old in good health. Some clones in this sample may be carry-over from other donors' samples.

The chain uses TRBV29-1 and TRBJ2-5, with 9 bases matching TRBD2. CDR1 SQVTM and CDR2 ANQGSEA come from the germline V gene. Losses at the gene ends were 0 bases for V and 7 bases for J; bases not matched to a gene: 9. The length of the CDR3 is 15 residues. CDR3 sequence (DNA): TGCAGCGTTGAAGATCGTGCGGGAGGGCCCCGGACCCAGTACTTC. Translation gives CSVEDRAGGPRTQYF.

The gene calls are TRBV7-3 and TRBJ2-2; the D is unclear. In germline, CDR1 is SGHTA, CDR2 FQGTGA. This CDR3 has 13 residues. The V end lost 3 bases, the J end lost 8 bases, and 10 bases lay between the germline ends. The CDR3 DNA reads TGTGCCAGCAGCTTTAGCAGTACTGGGGAGCTGTTTTTT. Protein: CASSFSSTGELFF.

The V gene is TRBV7-9, the J gene TRBJ2-5; D ambiguous. V was trimmed by 6 bases and J by 8 bases, leaving 19 bases between them. CDR3 length equals 14 residues. Germline V lookup: CDR1 SEHNR, CDR2 FQNEAQ (reference sequence). CDR3 in DNA: TGTGCCAGCAGTGCCCTGACCTGGGGAACCACCCAGTACTTC. Encoded protein: CASSALTWGTTQYF. The full variable domain, its missing parts supplied by reference TRBV7-9 and TRBJ2-5, is DTGVSQNPRHKITKRGQNVTFRCDPISEHNRLYWYRQTLGQGPEFLTYFQNEAQLEKSRLLSDRFSAERPKGSFSTLEIQRTEQGDSAMYLCASSALTWGTTQYFGPGTRLLVL.

The rearrangement joins TRBV30 to TRBJ2-5; D uncertain. The germline gives CDR1 GTSNPN, CDR2 SVGIG (reference sequence). CDR3 size: 13 residues. Trimming cost V 0 bases and J 1 base, with 6 bases left between them. The CDR3, as DNA: TGTGCCTGGAGTGTCCGGATCCAAGAGACCCAGTACTTC. This encodes CAWSVRIQETQYF.

This chain connects TRBV6-6 to TRBJ1-2; D gene uncertain. The CDR3 loop spans 12 amino acids. The V end was cut by 7 bases, the J end by 4 bases, with 10 bases between. The germline V gene has CDR1 MNHNY and CDR2 SVGAGI (reference sequence). The CDR3 DNA reads as TGTGCCAGCACTCCCAGGACCTATGGCTACACCTTC. As protein: CASTPRTYGYTF.

The genes are TRBV7-6 and TRBJ2-1; no clear D. V gave up 4 bases and J gave up 3 bases, with 4 bases separating them. Germline V gene lookup returns CDR1 SGHVS and CDR2 FNYEAQ. The CDR3 length is 12 residues. The CDR3 loop is CASSSNYNEQFF. CDR3 nucleotide sequence: TGTGCCAGCAGCTCAAACTACAATGAGCAGTTCTTC.

CDR3 amino acids: CASSSNPSDTQYF. CDR3 DNA: TGTGCCAGCAGCTCCAACCCGTCGGATACGCAGTATTTT. The V and J genes are TRBV7-3 and TRBJ2-3; D not resolved. V was shortened by 4 bases and J by 6 bases, with 11 bases between the two germline ends. This CDR3 is built from 13 residues. Germline-derived CDR1 and CDR2 are SGHTA and FQGTGA.

CDR3 bases: TGTGCCAGCAGCGTAGCACAGGGGGCGGGTGCTGGAAACACCATATATTTT. Translated, it gives CASSVAQGAGAGNTIYF. The genes are TRBV9 and TRBJ1-3; 9 nucleotides agree with TRBD1. The V and J ends lost 0 bases and 2 bases, in that order; junction bases with no gene match: 6. Germline CDR1 SGDLS, CDR2 YYNGEE. The CDR3 has 17 amino acids.

The chain links TRBV7-3 to TRBJ2-1; tentatively, D is TRBD1 or TRBD2 (5 bases each). Germline V lookup: CDR1 SGHTA, CDR2 FQGTGA. V was trimmed by 5 bases and J by 6 bases, leaving 17 bases between them. CDR3 length equals 15 residues. CDR3 sequence reads: CASSPSRGERNEQFF. CDR3 coding DNA: TGTGCCAGCAGCCCCTCGAGGGGAGAACGCAATGAGCAGTTCTTC.

This chain connects TRBV27 to TRBJ2-1; D may correspond to TRBD1 or TRBD2 (6 bases each). Trimming took off 3 bases at V and 4 bases at J, with 10 bases between the two ends. The CDR3 length is 14 residues. Germline V gives CDR1 MNHEY, CDR2 SMNVEV (reference sequence). Here the CDR3 DNA reads TGTGCCAGCAGTTTTGGGGGGCGGTACAATGAGCAGTTCTTC. This gives the protein CASSFGGRYNEQFF.

The chain links TRBV6-6 to TRBJ2-3; no firm D call. V lost 7 bases and J 8 bases, leaving 10 bases between the germline ends. Per germline, CDR1 MNHNY and CDR2 SVGAGI (reference sequence). The CDR3 length is 11 residues. CDR3 sequence: CASTETSTQYF. The CDR3, as DNA: TGTGCCAGCACCGAAACCAGTACGCAGTATTTT.

V and J are TRBV4-3 and TRBJ2-5; 7 nucleotides line up with TRBD2. Germline V gene lookup returns CDR1 LGHNA and CDR2 YSLEER. The CDR3 length is 15 residues. After removal of 1 base from V and 2 bases from J, the junction contained 4 bases not matched to a gene. The CDR3 loop reads CASSQGGEGQETQYF. The CDR3 DNA reads as TGCGCCAGCAGCCAAGGTGGGGAGGGGCAAGAGACCCAGTACTTC.

This rearrangement joins TRBV6-4 to TRBJ2-1; D perhaps matches TRBD1 (7 bases). CDR1 is MRHNA, CDR2 SNTAGT, per germline. This CDR3 contains 17 residues. Between the trimmed V and J ends, which lost 3 bases and 2 bases, there was a span of 17 bases. The CDR3, as DNA: TGTGCCAGCAGTGAAATTTGGGGCGGGACAGCCTACAATGAGCAGTTCTTC. Translated, it gives CASSEIWGGTAYNEQFF.

The chain links TRBV28 to TRBJ1-5; D unresolved. The CDR3 loop spans 14 amino acids. V gave up 5 bases and J gave up 6 bases, with 14 bases separating them. The germline V gene encodes CDR1 MDHEN and CDR2 SYDVKM. CDR3 DNA: TGTGCCAGCAGTCCCCTCGGGTCGGCTCAGCCCCAGCATTTT. As protein: CASSPLGSAQPQHF.

This clone was seen only a few times. V gene TRBV5-1 combines with J gene TRBJ2-2; D is unclear. Trimming pared 0 bases from V and 4 bases from J, leaving 4 bases between. The CDR3 runs to 13 residues. Germline V gives CDR1 SGHRS, CDR2 YFSETQ. The CDR3 is CASSLDITGELFF. CDR3 DNA: TGCGCCAGCAGCTTGGACATCACCGGGGAGCTGTTTTTT.

This chain uses TRBV7-8 with TRBJ2-2, with no clear D. This CDR3 spans 17 amino acids. The germline V gene has CDR1 SGHVS and CDR2 FQNEAQ. Trimming took 2 bases from V and 5 from J, leaving 18 bases between them. In DNA form, the CDR3 reads TGTGCCAGCAGCTTATCGCGTCAGGCCAGGCCAACCGGGGAGCTGTTTTTT. Translating it yields CASSLSRQARPTGELFF.

This chain connects TRBV19 to TRBJ2-7; 7 bases agree with TRBD2. V gave up 9 bases and J gave up 2 bases; unmatched junction bases: 7. CDR3 length: 13 residues. In germline, CDR1 is LNHDA, CDR2 SQIVND (reference sequence). CDR3 residues: CASSSGTTYEQYF. CDR3 bases: TGTGCCAGCTCTAGCGGTACTACCTACGAGCAGTACTTC.

The chain employs TRBV7-9 and TRBJ2-1; TRBD2 is a possible D gene (6 bases). V was pared by 4 bases and J by 1 base, with 14 bases between. CDR1 is SEHNR, CDR2 FQNEAQ, per germline (reference sequence). This CDR3 comprises 16 residues. Here the CDR3 DNA reads TGTGCCAGCAGCTCCGGGAGCTACGGATCCTACAATGAGCAGTTCTTC. Translating it yields CASSSGSYGSYNEQFF.

The sample holds a few counts of this clone. CDR3 DNA sequence: TGTGCCAGCAGCTTACAACTCGACACTGAAGCTTTCTTT. The encoded protein is CASSLQLDTEAFF. V is TRBV7-9 and J is TRBJ1-1; D is unclear. This CDR3 has 13 residues. The V and J ends lost 2 bases and 3 bases respectively, with 7 bases between them. The V gene's germline CDR1 is SEHNR and CDR2 FQNEAQ (reference sequence). Full variable domain (remainder filled in from reference TRBV7-9 and TRBJ1-1): DTGVSQNPRHKITKRGQNVTFRCDPISEHNRLYWYRQTLGQGPEFLTYFQNEAQLEKSRLLSDRFSAERPKGSFSTLEIQRTEQGDSAMYLCASSLQLDTEAFFGQGTRLTVV.

V and J are TRBV7-9 and TRBJ2-1; TRBD2 might be the D (5 bases). Germline values: CDR1 SEHNR, CDR2 FQNEAQ (reference sequence). There are 16 residues in the CDR3. V was cut by 0 bases and J by 6 bases, with 15 bases left in between. CDR3 DNA: TGTGCCAGCAGCTTAGCCGGGATAGCAGGTTTCAATGAGCAGTTCTTC. Its protein is CASSLAGIAGFNEQFF.

The chain links TRBV5-1 to TRBJ2-1; 9 positions agree with TRBD2. Germline CDR1 is SGHRS and CDR2 is YFSETQ. V was clipped by 0 bases and J by 4 bases; unmatched bases: 14. The CDR3 is 19 amino acids. Written as DNA, the CDR3 is TGCGCCAGCAGCTTGGCCCTACTAGCGGGCCTCGGGGGGTACAATGAGCAGTTCTTC. The encoded protein is CASSLALLAGLGGYNEQFF.

The rearrangement links TRBV25-1 to TRBJ2-3, with D maybe TRBD2 (5 bases). The length of the CDR3 is 14 residues. V lost 4 bases and J 1 base, leaving 9 bases between the germline ends. The germline V gene encodes CDR1 MGHDK and CDR2 SYGVNS. The CDR3 coding sequence is TGTGCCAGCAGTGCTACTAGTGGCACAGATACGCAGTATTTT. It translates to CASSATSGTDTQYF.

V usage is TRBV5-1 and J usage is TRBJ1-4; 8 positions agree with TRBD1. J lost 5 bases, V lost 5 bases, and 2 bases had no gene match. In germline, CDR1 is SGHRS, CDR2 YFSETQ. The CDR3 is made up of 13 amino acids. The CDR3 DNA follows: TGCGCCAGCAGGGGACAGGAGAATGAAAAACTGTTTTTT. Translated, it gives CASRGQENEKLFF.

The V and J genes are TRBV25-1 and TRBJ2-2; TRBD1 matches 8 bases. Per germline, CDR1 MGHDK and CDR2 SYGVNS. Germline trimming cut 4 bases from V and 6 bases from J; bases unmatched to any gene: 16. This CDR3 region has 18 residues. The CDR3 DNA is TGTGCCAGCAGTGCCAAACCCCAGACAGGGGCGGATGCCGGGGAGCTGTTTTTT. Its protein is CASSAKPQTGADAGELFF.